These 12 T cell receptor beta chains share one sample of origin, sequenced in a study of OX40 agonist ivuxolimab in advanced cancers. TCRdb keeps only in-frame clones here, not all; method: immunoSEQ multiplex PCR. The sample contains almost 85,000 clones, roughly 89% of which appear only once. The specimen comprised CD4+ or CD8+ T cells sorted from blood, sampled in a trial of the OX40 agonist ivuxolimab. All receptors come from an adult with an advanced solid tumor such as melanoma, head and neck, liver or kidney cancer.

Only one count was recorded for this clone. This chain connects TRBV11-2 to TRBJ2-2, with D unclear. CDR1 SGHAT and CDR2 FQNNGV come from the germline V gene. The length of the CDR3 is 16 residues. The germline V and J ends were trimmed by 0 bases and 0 bases, with 8 bases remaining between them. The CDR3, as DNA: TGTGCCAGCAGCTTAGATCTGCTGCCGAACACCGGGGAGCTGTTTTTT. This codes for CASSLDLLPNTGELFF.

The rearrangement joins TRBV6-6 to TRBJ1-5, with TRBD1 matching 8 bases. Trimming took 6 bases from V and 5 from J; bases not matched to a gene: 6. Per the germline V gene, CDR1 is MNHNY and CDR2 is SVGAGI (reference sequence). The CDR3 has 14 amino acids. CDR3 sequence: CASSRTGFDQPQHF. Written as DNA, the CDR3 is TGTGCCAGCAGCCGGACAGGGTTCGATCAGCCCCAGCATTTT.

The chain joins TRBV15 to TRBJ1-1; D not resolved. The CDR3 totals 14 residues. V was clipped by 8 bases and J by 5 bases, with 18 bases between them. Germline V gene data show CDR1 as LNHNV and CDR2 as YYDKDF (reference sequence). The CDR3 is CATGRLRRGTEAFF. DNA for the CDR3: TGTGCCACCGGGCGACTGAGGAGAGGAACTGAAGCTTTCTTT.

Comments on this clone: Other DNA sequences in this specimen translate into the identical CDR3. V gene TRBV30 combines with J gene TRBJ1-5; 7 bases match TRBD1. The CDR3 extends over 14 amino acids. V lost 4 bases, J lost 2 bases, and 5 bases stayed unmatched. Germline values: CDR1 GTSNPN, CDR2 SVGIG (reference sequence). The CDR3 region is CAWTQGDGNQPQHF. The CDR3 bases are TGTGCCTGGACCCAGGGGGACGGCAATCAGCCCCAGCATTTT.

This chain connects TRBV7-9 to TRBJ2-3; D possibly corresponds to TRBD1 (6 bases). In germline, CDR1 is SEHNR, CDR2 FQNEAQ (reference sequence). V lost 5 bases and J lost 2, with 17 bases in between. The CDR3 loop spans 16 amino acids. The CDR3 DNA reads as TGTGCCAGCAGCCCCGCCAGGGGTATGATCACAGATACGCAGTATTTT. Translated, it gives CASSPARGMITDTQYF. Complete variable domain (other parts from reference TRBV7-9 and TRBJ2-3): DTGVSQNPRHKITKRGQNVTFRCDPISEHNRLYWYRQTLGQGPEFLTYFQNEAQLEKSRLLSDRFSAERPKGSFSTLEIQRTEQGDSAMYLCASSPARGMITDTQYFGPGTRLTVL.

This clone was seen just once. This sequence joins TRBV4-1 and TRBJ2-3; 9 bases agree with TRBD2. The CDR3 spans 16 residues. V trimming: 1 base; J trimming: 3 bases; junction bases outside the gene matches: 5. Germline V lookup: CDR1 MGHRA, CDR2 YSYEKL. CDR3 amino acids: CASSQAPAGGTDTQYF. Written as DNA, the CDR3 is TGCGCCAGCAGCCAAGCGCCAGCGGGGGGAACAGATACGCAGTATTTT.

The chain uses TRBV19 and TRBJ1-3; D is perhaps TRBD1 (5 bases). The ends were cut back, 7 bases at V and 0 bases at J, with 13 bases in the middle. The germline V gene has CDR1 LNHDA and CDR2 SQIVND (reference sequence). CDR3 length: 15 amino acids. CDR3 DNA: TGTGCCAGTACCGTGACAGTCACCTCTGGAAACACCATATATTTT. Translated, it gives CASTVTVTSGNTIYF.

This chain uses TRBV5-4 with TRBJ2-2; TRBD2 aligns across 8 bases. V was clipped by 3 bases and J by 7 bases; unmatched bases: 8. The germline CDR1 and CDR2 sequences are SGHNT and YYREEE (reference sequence). The CDR3 length is 15 residues. CDR3 in DNA: TGTGCCAGCAGCTCTACTAGCGGACCCAGCGGGGAGCTGTTTTTT. Amino acids: CASSSTSGPSGELFF.

There are a few counts of this clone. The chain couples TRBV19 to TRBJ1-1, with D perhaps matching TRBD1 (5 bases). V lost 7 bases and J lost 0, with 9 bases in between. Germline lookup yields CDR1 LNHDA and CDR2 SQIVND (reference sequence). The CDR3 is 13 residues long. The CDR3, as DNA: TGTGCCAGTAAGGAACAGGTGAACACTGAAGCTTTCTTT. As protein: CASKEQVNTEAFF.

The chain uses TRBV7-3 and TRBJ2-3; D tentatively reads TRBD1 or TRBD2 (5 bases each). The CDR3 sequence is 14 residues long. Per the germline V gene, CDR1 is SGHTA and CDR2 is FQGTGA. The V end was cut by 7 bases, the J end by 2 bases, with 13 bases between. DNA for the CDR3: TGTGCCAGCAACGTCCGGGGCCACACAGATACGCAGTATTTT. Its protein product is CASNVRGHTDTQYF.

The chain couples TRBV5-1 to TRBJ2-1, with D perhaps matching TRBD1 or TRBD2 (5 bases each). This CDR3 is 14 amino acids long. V was shortened by 0 bases and J by 5 bases, with 9 bases between the two germline ends. CDR1 is SGHRS and CDR2 is YFSETQ in the germline V gene. The CDR3: CASSLGGSDNEQFF. The CDR3 nucleotides read TGCGCCAGCAGCTTGGGGGGGAGCGACAATGAGCAGTTCTTC.

The chain combines TRBV9 with TRBJ1-1; D gene unclear. CDR1 is SGDLS, CDR2 YYNGEE, per germline. The CDR3 totals 14 residues. V shed 1 base and J shed 1 base, with 8 bases lying between them. The CDR3 reads CASSVTSSNTEAFF. The CDR3 DNA follows: TGTGCCAGCAGCGTAACCTCATCGAACACTGAAGCTTTCTTT.